The entry below gives a single T cell receptor beta chain sequence along with its context. Its antigen is still unknown. One end of the junction is discordant with germline, which a read error may explain. The sample originates from a study of blood T cells in healthy people across ages. Study-level points and caveats: Possibly, changes in expanded clonotypes were confounded because donor CMV status was unknown.

Germline values: CDR1 MNHEY, CDR2 SVGAGI. The CDR3 contains 15 residues. A second PCR of roughly 7 to 11 cycles used a sample-barcoded 5' primer and a J-beta primer mix. Every cDNA molecule carried a tag from a template-switch adaptor bearing 12 random nucleotides. TCRdb re-called the 5' RACE reads with MiXCR, one entry per CDR3 protein. The table includes roughly 680,000 distinct CDR3 sequences, roughly 21% detected once. The source material was blood. The gene calls are TRBV6-5 and TRBJ1-3; unclear D gene. The origin of this receptor is a man between 65 and 85 years old in good health. In DNA, the CDR3 is TGCGCCAGCGCCTTAAGGGAGGGCTCTGGAAACACCATATATTTT. Translated: CASALREGSGNTIYF.